This T cell receptor (beta chain) was profiled in a study of blood T cell repertoires in COVID-19 (dated by TCRdb to 2018 to 2021). Study-wide context: The collaborator samples originated in the United States, Italy and Spain and spanned the acute and convalescent phases of COVID-19. The material from the prospective study consisted of cDNA or gDNA derived from T cells, B-cell-depleted T cells, or PBMCs. Deeply sampled blood TCRbeta repertoires from subjects exposed to, actively infected with, or recovered from COVID-19 were included in the dataset. The repertoires were released in a freely available public database meant as a resource for research on the immune response to SARS-CoV-2. Samples were obtained from the ongoing ImmuneRACE study (first 160 participants) and from over 1,000 subjects provided by 6 global collaborators. Sample metadata almost always included a de-identified subject ID, COVID-19 status, age in years and sex. Where HLA class I and class II types were available, the types were taken from metadata supplied by the sample provider, not from assay-based typing. Overall study outcomes, separate from this receptor: Clinical and demographic metadata were provided uncurated, with the amount varying by source and participant.

Inclusive of the bounding cysteine and phenylalanine, the CDR3 is 14 residues long. Only the CDR3 DNA stays, 42 bases, in frame from base 1. The germline V gene (reference sequence) yields LNHDA for CDR1 and SQIVND for CDR2. Clipping removes 5 bases from V and 7 bases from J, with 8 as the unmatched junction base count. In Seattle, one collaborating source enrolled patients while the infection was active and tracked those patients longitudinally over the course of disease. Collaborating institutions collected whole blood in K2EDTA tubes following their own protocols. For TCRbeta analysis, collaborator samples were shipped as frozen whole blood, as isolated PBMCs, or as DNA extracted from either sample type. Comments on this clone: Which antigen it targets is not known. Per-base qualities were not stored, and no clone one base away is much larger.

TCRbeta CDR3 regions were amplified from genomic DNA by means of the immunoSEQ Assay, a bias-controlled multiplex PCR. The study's own analysis went as follows. The number of nucleated cells in each sample was estimated by amplification of reference gene primers within the assay. To quantify the absolute abundance of each unique TCRbeta CDR3 rearrangement, sequence reads were collapsed and filtered. For each sample, productive Simpson clonality was calculated as the square root of Simpson's diversity index over productive rearrangements. TCRdb retrieved this table from immuneACCESS and kept in-frame rearrangements only. Not all clones are present; in checked studies, unresolved V genes account for under half, and no reason is known for the remainder. V and J calls and clone size are those listed in that table; D and trimming were worked out from the DNA. The table for this sample lists around 300,000 clones; 85% to 90% of them were counted only once. The ten largest clones represent approximately 2.9% of the sample.

Here the chain combines TRBV19 and TRBJ2-1; TRBD2 fits 7 bases in the junction. The sequencing input was peripheral blood. The receptor comes from a woman aged 25-40 years with COVID-19, enrolled during active disease. In nucleotides, the sequence is TGTGCCAGTAGTTCCCTGGGGCGGGAGAATGAGCAGTTCTTC. Its coded protein is CASSSLGRENEQFF.